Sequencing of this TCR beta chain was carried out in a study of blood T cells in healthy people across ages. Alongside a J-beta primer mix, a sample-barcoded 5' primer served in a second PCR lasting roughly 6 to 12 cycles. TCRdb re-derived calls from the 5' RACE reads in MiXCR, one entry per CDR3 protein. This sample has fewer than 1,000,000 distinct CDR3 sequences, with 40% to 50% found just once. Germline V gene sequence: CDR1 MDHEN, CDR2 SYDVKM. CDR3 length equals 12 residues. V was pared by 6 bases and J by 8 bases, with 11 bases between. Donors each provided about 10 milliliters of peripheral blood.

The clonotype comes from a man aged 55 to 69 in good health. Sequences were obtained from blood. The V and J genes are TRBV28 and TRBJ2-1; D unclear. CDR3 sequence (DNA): TGTGCCAGCAGCCGGGTACCCGATGAGCAGTTCTTC. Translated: CASSRVPDEQFF.